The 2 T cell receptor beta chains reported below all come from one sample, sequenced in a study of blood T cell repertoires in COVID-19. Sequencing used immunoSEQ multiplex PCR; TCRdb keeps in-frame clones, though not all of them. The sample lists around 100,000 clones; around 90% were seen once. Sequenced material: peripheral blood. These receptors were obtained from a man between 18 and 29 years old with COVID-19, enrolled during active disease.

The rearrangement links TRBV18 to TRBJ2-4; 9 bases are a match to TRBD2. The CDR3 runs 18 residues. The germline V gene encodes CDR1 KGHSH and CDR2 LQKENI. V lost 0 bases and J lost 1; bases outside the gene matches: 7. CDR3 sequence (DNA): TGTGCCAGCTCACCACCGTTTAGCGGGAGATCGGCCAAAAACATTCAGTACTTC. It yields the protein CASSPPFSGRSAKNIQYF.

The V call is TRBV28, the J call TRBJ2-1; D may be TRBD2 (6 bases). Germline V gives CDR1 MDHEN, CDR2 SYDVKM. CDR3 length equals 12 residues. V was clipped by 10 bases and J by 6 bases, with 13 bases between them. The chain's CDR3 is CATHSGVNEQFF. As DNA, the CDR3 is TGTGCCACGCACTCGGGGGTCAATGAGCAGTTCTTC.